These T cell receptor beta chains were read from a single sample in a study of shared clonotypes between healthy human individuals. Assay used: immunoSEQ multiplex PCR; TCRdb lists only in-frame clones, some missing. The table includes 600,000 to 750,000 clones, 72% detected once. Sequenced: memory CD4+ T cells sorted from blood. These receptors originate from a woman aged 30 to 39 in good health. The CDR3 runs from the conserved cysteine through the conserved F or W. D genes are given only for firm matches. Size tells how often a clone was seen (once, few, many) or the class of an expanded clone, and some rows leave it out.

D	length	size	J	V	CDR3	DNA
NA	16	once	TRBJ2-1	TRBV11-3	CASSLNGGSGYNEQFF	TGTGCCAGCAGCTTAAATGGTGGCAGCGGTTACAATGAGCAGTTCTTC
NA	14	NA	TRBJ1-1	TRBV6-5	CASSSGTVNTEAFF	TGTGCCAGCAGCTCCGGGACGGTGAACACTGAAGCTTTCTTT
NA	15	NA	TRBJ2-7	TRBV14	CASSQAGGHPYEQYF	TGTGCCAGCAGCCAAGCGGGCGGGCATCCCTACGAGCAGTACTTC
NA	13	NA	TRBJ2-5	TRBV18	CASSPPTQETQYF	TGTGCCAGCTCACCACCGACTCAAGAGACCCAGTACTTC
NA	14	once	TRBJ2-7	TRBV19	CASSLHVSSYEQYF	TGTGCCAGTAGTCTCCACGTCAGTTCCTACGAGCAGTACTTC
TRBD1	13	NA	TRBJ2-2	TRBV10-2	CASRQGFTGELFF	TGCGCCAGCAGACAGGGGTTCACCGGGGAGCTGTTTTTT
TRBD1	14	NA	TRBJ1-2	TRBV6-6	CASNWDRVNYGYTF	TGTGCCAGCAATTGGGACAGGGTTAACTATGGCTACACCTTC
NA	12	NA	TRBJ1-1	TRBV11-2	CASSPPLSRAFF	TGTGCCAGCAGCCCCCCCCTAAGTAGAGCTTTCTTT
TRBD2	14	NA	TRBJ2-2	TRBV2	CASTLAGAAGELFF	TGTGCCAGCACACTAGCGGGAGCCGCCGGGGAGCTGTTTTTT
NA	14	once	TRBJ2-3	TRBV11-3	CASSQQRSTDTQYF	TGTGCCAGCAGCCAACAGAGGAGCACAGATACGCAGTATTTT
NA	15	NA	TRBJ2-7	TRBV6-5	CASSSRLQPSYEQYF	TGTGCCAGCAGTTCTAGACTCCAACCGAGCTACGAGCAGTACTTC
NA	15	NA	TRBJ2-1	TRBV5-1	CASSLASMSYNEQFF	TGCGCCAGCAGCTTAGCCTCGATGTCTTACAATGAGCAGTTCTTC
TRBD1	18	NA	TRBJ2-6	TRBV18	CASSAGTGGAAGANVLTF	TGTGCCAGCTCGGCCGGGACAGGGGGCGCGGCTGGGGCCAACGTCCTGACTTTC
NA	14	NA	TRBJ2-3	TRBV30	CAWSVKGSTDTQYF	TGTGCCTGGAGTGTAAAGGGGAGCACAGATACGCAGTATTTT
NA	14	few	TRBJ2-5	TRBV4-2	CASSERTGQETQYF	TGTGCCAGCAGCGAACGGACCGGTCAAGAGACCCAGTACTTC
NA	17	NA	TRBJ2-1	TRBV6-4	CASSRTIGGDSYNEQFF	TGTGCCAGCAGTAGGACTATCGGGGGCGATTCCTACAATGAGCAGTTCTTC
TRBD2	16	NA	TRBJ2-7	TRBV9	CASSAGLAGVGYEQYF	TGTGCCAGCAGCGCCGGACTAGCGGGAGTGGGCTACGAGCAGTACTTC
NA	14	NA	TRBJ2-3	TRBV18	CASSPIQETDTQYF	TGTGCCAGCTCACCGATACAAGAAACAGATACGCAGTATTTT
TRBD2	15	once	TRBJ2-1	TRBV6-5	CASSLGLGRNNEQFF	TGTGCCAGCAGCCTAGGACTAGGAAGAAACAATGAGCAGTTCTTC
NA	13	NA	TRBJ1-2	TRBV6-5	CASTTTPNYGYTF	TGTGCCAGCACCACGACACCTAACTATGGCTACACCTTC
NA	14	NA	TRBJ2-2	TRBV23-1	CASRGTSRTGELFF	TGCGCCAGCAGAGGGACTTCCAGGACCGGGGAGCTGTTTTTT
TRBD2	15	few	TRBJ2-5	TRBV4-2	CASSQDREGQETQYF	TGTGCCAGCAGCCAAGACCGGGAGGGCCAAGAGACCCAGTACTTC
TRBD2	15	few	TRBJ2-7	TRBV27	CASSVPGAGGYEQYF	TGTGCCAGCAGCGTACCTGGGGCGGGAGGGTACGAGCAGTACTTC
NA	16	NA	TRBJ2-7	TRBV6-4	CASSDVPETRGDEQYF	TGTGCCAGCAGTGACGTGCCGGAGACAAGAGGTGATGAGCAGTACTTC
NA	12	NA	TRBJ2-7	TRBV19	CASSYLGGEQYF	TGTGCCAGTAGCTACCTGGGGGGTGAGCAGTACTTC
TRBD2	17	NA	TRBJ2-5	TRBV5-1	CASSSTGTTSLVETQYF	TGCGCCAGCAGCTCTACCGGGACTACCTCCCTAGTCGAGACCCAGTACTTC
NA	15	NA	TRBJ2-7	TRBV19	CASSFTGVHSYEQYF	TGTGCCAGTAGTTTCACCGGCGTTCACTCCTACGAGCAGTACTTC
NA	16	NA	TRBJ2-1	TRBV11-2	CASSQIRPSSYNEQFF	TGTGCCAGCAGCCAAATACGTCCCAGCTCCTACAATGAGCAGTTCTTC
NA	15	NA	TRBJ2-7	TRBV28	CASSFQGTLGGEQYF	TGTGCCAGCAGTTTCCAGGGGACCCTAGGTGGCGAGCAGTACTTC
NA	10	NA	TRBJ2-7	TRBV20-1	CSVISYEQYF	TGCAGTGTCATATCGTACGAGCAGTACTTC
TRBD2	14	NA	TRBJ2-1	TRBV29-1	CSVDRGGLAAEQFF	TGCAGCGTTGACCGAGGCGGACTAGCGGCTGAGCAGTTCTTC
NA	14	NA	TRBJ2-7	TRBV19	CASSMGENSYEQYF	TGTGCCAGTAGTATGGGCGAAAACTCCTACGAGCAGTACTTC
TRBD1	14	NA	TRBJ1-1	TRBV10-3	CAIRPRDRGAEAFF	TGTGCCATCAGACCAAGAGACAGGGGCGCTGAAGCTTTCTTT
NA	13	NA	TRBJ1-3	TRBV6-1	CASSADGFNTIYF	TGTGCCAGCAGTGCGGACGGTTTTAACACCATATATTTT
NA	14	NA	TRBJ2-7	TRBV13	CASSFGRRAYEQYF	TGTGCCAGCAGCTTCGGGAGAAGGGCCTACGAGCAGTACTTC
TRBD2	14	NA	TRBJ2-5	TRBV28	CASIGSGGKETQYF	TGTGCCAGCATCGGTAGCGGGGGAAAAGAGACCCAGTACTTC
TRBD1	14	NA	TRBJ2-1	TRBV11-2	CASSLETGDAEQFF	TGTGCCAGCAGCTTAGAGACAGGGGATGCTGAGCAGTTCTTC
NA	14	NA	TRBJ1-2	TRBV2	CASRPTTGSGGYTF	TGTGCCAGCAGACCCACAACCGGTTCGGGTGGCTACACCTTC
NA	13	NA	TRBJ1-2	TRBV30	CAWSVRENYGYTF	TGTGCCTGGAGTGTACGAGAAAACTATGGCTACACCTTC
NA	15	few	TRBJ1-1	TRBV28	CASIPSGTMNTEAFF	TGTGCCAGCATACCGTCGGGGACCATGAACACTGAAGCTTTCTTT
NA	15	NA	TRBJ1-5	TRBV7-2	CASGSLRASNQPQHF	TGTGCCAGCGGGAGTCTCAGGGCCAGCAATCAGCCCCAGCATTTT
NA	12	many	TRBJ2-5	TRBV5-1	CASSLAEETQYF	TGCGCCAGCAGCTTAGCGGAAGAGACCCAGTACTTC
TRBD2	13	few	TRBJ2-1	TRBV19	CASSRGRDYEQFF	TGTGCCAGTAGTCGTGGGAGGGATTATGAGCAGTTCTTC
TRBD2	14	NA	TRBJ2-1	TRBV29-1	CSGERGSSYNEQFF	TGCAGCGGGGAGCGGGGTAGCTCCTACAATGAGCAGTTCTTC
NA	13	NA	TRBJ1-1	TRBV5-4	CASSQTDYTEAFF	TGTGCCAGCAGCCAGACGGATTACACTGAAGCTTTCTTT
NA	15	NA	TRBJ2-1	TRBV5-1	CASSLAIGSKGEQFF	TGCGCCAGCAGCTTGGCCATCGGGTCTAAAGGTGAGCAGTTCTTC
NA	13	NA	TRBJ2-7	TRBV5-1	CVSSLGTGFEQYF	TGCGTCAGCAGCTTGGGTACCGGGTTTGAGCAGTACTTC
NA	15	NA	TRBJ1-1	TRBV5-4	CASSLAVTLNTEAFF	TGTGCCAGCAGCTTGGCGGTCACGCTGAACACTGAAGCTTTCTTT